The entry below gives a single TCR beta chain sequence along with its context. This specimen belongs to a study of OX40 agonist ivuxolimab in advanced cancers. The table came from immunoSEQ multiplex PCR; TCRdb's copy has only in-frame clones and leaves some out. This table has about 89,000 clones, more than 70% appearing once. The V end lost 2 bases, the J end lost 1 base, and 11 bases lay between the germline ends. The length of the CDR3 is 15 residues. Germline V lookup: CDR1 SGHKS, CDR2 YYEKEE (reference sequence). The J gene is TRBJ2-3, the V gene TRBV5-5; no firm D call. The sequencing used CD4+ or CD8+ T cells sorted from blood, collected in a trial of the OX40 agonist ivuxolimab. This receptor was taken from an adult with an advanced solid tumor such as melanoma, head and neck, liver or kidney cancer. CDR3 region: CASSLPLAGTDTQYF. The CDR3 DNA reads TGTGCCAGCAGCTTACCCCTGGCGGGCACAGATACGCAGTATTTT.